The next 5 T cell receptor beta chains were all read from a single sample in a study of OX40 agonist ivuxolimab in advanced cancers. Generated by immunoSEQ multiplex PCR, the TCRdb table keeps only in-frame clones and is missing some. This table has tens of thousands of clones, about 90% appearing once. The sequences come from CD4+ or CD8+ T cells sorted from blood, collected in a trial of the OX40 agonist ivuxolimab. Receptor source: an adult with an advanced solid tumor such as melanoma, head and neck, liver or kidney cancer.

This clone appeared once. The rearrangement uses TRBV5-1 and TRBJ1-1, with D perhaps TRBD1 (5 bases). V lost 4 bases to trimming and J lost 3 bases, with 19 bases between them. From germline, CDR1 is SGHRS and CDR2 YFSETQ. This CDR3 has 16 residues. CDR3 DNA sequence: TGCGCCAGCAGCAGGCAGCAGGGATTTAAGGACACTGAAGCTTTCTTT. Protein: CASSRQQGFKDTEAFF.

V usage is TRBV9 and J usage is TRBJ2-3; no reliable D call. The CDR3 has 14 residues. Germline-derived CDR1 and CDR2 are SGDLS and YYNGEE. Trimming took 1 base from V and 2 from J, leaving 8 bases between them. CDR3 amino acids: CASSVLINTDTQYF. CDR3 bases: TGTGCCAGCAGCGTACTCATCAACACAGATACGCAGTATTTT. Full variable domain (outside the CDR3, taken from reference TRBV9 and TRBJ2-3): DSGVTQTPKHLITATGQRVTLRCSPRSGDLSVYWYQQSLDQGLQFLIQYYNGEERAKGNILERFSAQQFPDLHSELNLSSLELGDSALYFCASSVLINTDTQYFGPGTRLTVL.

This clone has just one count. CDR3 loop: CASSLRGLDTGELFF. CDR3 DNA: TGCGCCAGCAGCCTACGAGGGTTGGACACCGGGGAGCTGTTTTTT. The chain joins TRBV5-1 to TRBJ2-2; TRBD2 might be the D (5 bases). The CDR3 sequence is 15 residues long. CDR1 SGHRS and CDR2 YFSETQ come from the germline V gene. The ends were cut back, 4 bases at V and 3 bases at J, with 13 bases in the middle.

The chain couples TRBV27 to TRBJ1-1, with 8 positions matching TRBD1. The CDR3 totals 15 residues. The germline CDR1 and CDR2 sequences are MNHEY and SMNVEV (reference sequence). Losses at the gene ends were 3 bases for V and 5 bases for J; bases not matched to a gene: 8. The CDR3 region has the DNA TGTGCCAGCAGTTTCAAGCAACGACAGGGGACTGAAGCTTTCTTT. Translation gives CASSFKQRQGTEAFF.

About this clone: The same CDR3 is also encoded by other DNA sequences in this sample. The gene calls are TRBV19 and TRBJ2-3; D is unresolved. V lost 6 bases and J 1 base, leaving 8 bases between the germline ends. The V gene's germline CDR1 is LNHDA and CDR2 SQIVND (reference sequence). This CDR3 region has 13 residues. This CDR3 reads CASRDRGTDTQYF. The CDR3 nucleotides read TGTGCCAGTAGGGACCGGGGCACAGATACGCAGTATTTT.